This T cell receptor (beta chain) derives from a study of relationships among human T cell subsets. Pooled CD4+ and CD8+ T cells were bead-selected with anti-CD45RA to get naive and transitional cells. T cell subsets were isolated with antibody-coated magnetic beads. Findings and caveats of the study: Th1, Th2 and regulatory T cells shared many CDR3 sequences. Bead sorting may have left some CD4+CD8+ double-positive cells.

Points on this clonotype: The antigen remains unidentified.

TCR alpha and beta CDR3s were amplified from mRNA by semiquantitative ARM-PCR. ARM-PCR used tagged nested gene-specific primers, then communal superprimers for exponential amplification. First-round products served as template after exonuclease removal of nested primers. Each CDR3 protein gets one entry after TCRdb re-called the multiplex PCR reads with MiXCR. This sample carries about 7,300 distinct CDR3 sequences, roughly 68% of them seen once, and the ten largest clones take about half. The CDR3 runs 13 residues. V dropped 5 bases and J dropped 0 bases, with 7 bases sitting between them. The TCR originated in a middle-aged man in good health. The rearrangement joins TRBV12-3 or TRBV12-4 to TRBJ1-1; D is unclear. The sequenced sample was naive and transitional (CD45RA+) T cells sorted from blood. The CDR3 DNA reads TGTGCCAGCAGTCTACAGTTGAACACTGAAGCTTTCTTT. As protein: CASSLQLNTEAFF.